The 19 T cell receptor beta chains in this list originate from one sample, sequenced in a study of control samples from healthy donors and cancer patients (dated by TCRdb to 2018 to 2020). The receptor library was made with the immunoSEQ multiplex PCR assay. Held by TCRdb, this immuneACCESS table contains in-frame sequences only and omits some clones. Under half of the omission traces to an unresolved V gene where checked; the cause of the rest is unknown. For this sample there are roughly 120,000 clones; more than 70% appear just once. About 2.5% of the sample is taken by the ten largest. Sequenced: blood. The receptors here all came from a woman aged 70 to 79 in good health.

With regard to this clone: Mismatch with germline at one junction end may stem from a read error. The chain links TRBV7-9 to TRBJ2-7, with 12 bases aligning to TRBD1. Germline values: CDR1 SEHNR, CDR2 FQNEAQ (reference sequence). CDR3 size: 19 residues. In nucleotides, the CDR3 is TGTGCCAGCAGTGGGGGAACCGGGACAGGGGGCTCCCGGCCCTACGAGCAATACTTC. It codes for CASSGGTGTGGSRPYEQYF.

The chain combines TRBV10-3 with TRBJ2-3; the D gene is possibly TRBD1 (5 bases). The CDR3 totals 13 residues. The germline CDR1 and CDR2 sequences are ENHRY and SYGVKD. The V and J ends lost 4 bases and 1 base respectively, with 6 bases between them. The CDR3 loop reads CAISVQGTDTQYF. The CDR3 nucleotides read TGTGCCATCAGTGTACAGGGCACAGATACGCAGTATTTT.

This clone has just one count. This chain connects TRBV3-1 (or the pseudogene TRBV3-2) to TRBJ2-2; 7 bases fit TRBD2. Looked up from germline, CDR1 is LGHDT and CDR2 is YNNKEL (reference sequence). Trimming took 3 bases from V and 7 from J; bases not matched to a gene: 8. The CDR3 length is 15 residues. This chain's CDR3 is CASSHSGEGHGELFF. DNA of the CDR3: TGTGCCAGCAGCCATTCCGGGGAGGGTCACGGGGAGCTGTTTTTT.

The chain uses TRBV5-6 and TRBJ1-2; TRBD1 is a possible D gene (5 bases). Germline values: CDR1 SGHDT, CDR2 YYEEEE. The CDR3 extends over 16 amino acids. V was shortened by 4 bases and J by 4 bases, with 20 bases between the two germline ends. The CDR3 DNA reads TGTGCCAGCAGCGCACAACCGGGCAGGGCTGGCTATGGCTACACCTTC. This gives the protein CASSAQPGRAGYGYTF. The whole variable domain, filled in from reference TRBV5-6 and TRBJ1-2, reads DAGVTQSPTHLIKTRGQQVTLRCSPKSGHDTVSWYQQALGQGPQFIFQYYEEEERQRGNFPDRFSGHQFPNYSSELNVNALLLGDSALYLCASSAQPGRAGYGYTFGSGTRLTVV.

The chain uses TRBV6-1 and TRBJ1-5; D ambiguous. The CDR3 covers 14 residues. Trimming pared 3 bases from V and 1 base from J, leaving 7 bases between. The V gene's germline CDR1 is MNHNS and CDR2 SASEGT. In DNA, the CDR3 is TGTGCCAGCAGTGATCCCTGGAGCAATCAGCCCCAGCATTTT. Its translation is CASSDPWSNQPQHF.

J is TRBJ2-7 and V is TRBV5-1; D gene unclear. The CDR3 has 16 amino acids. Germline CDR1 reads SGHRS; CDR2 reads YFSETQ. The ends were cut back, 3 bases at V and 6 bases at J, with 22 bases in the middle. CDR3 bases: TGCGCCAGCAGCTGGGTTGGTGGGCAGGCGAGCGCCGAGCAGTACTTC. Encoded protein: CASSWVGGQASAEQYF.

The chain employs TRBV15 and TRBJ2-7, with a possible D match to TRBD2 (7 bases). The germline V gene encodes CDR1 LNHNV and CDR2 YYDKDF (reference sequence). Trimming cost V 1 base and J 2 bases, with 9 bases left between them. The CDR3 runs 14 residues. CDR3 DNA sequence: TGTGCCACCAGCAGAGGGGGGGGCACCTACGAGCAGTACTTC. Amino acid sequence: CATSRGGGTYEQYF.

The table lists this clone with a count of one. The V and J genes are TRBV9 and TRBJ2-1; D gene uncertain. Trimming pared 4 bases from V and 5 bases from J, leaving 13 bases between. Germline V gene data show CDR1 as SGDLS and CDR2 as YYNGEE. The length of the CDR3 is 14 residues. The CDR3 is CASSPTPDHNEQFF. The CDR3 DNA is TGTGCCAGCAGCCCGACCCCGGATCACAATGAGCAGTTCTTC. The whole variable domain, filled in from reference TRBV9 and TRBJ2-1, reads DSGVTQTPKHLITATGQRVTLRCSPRSGDLSVYWYQQSLDQGLQFLIQYYNGEERAKGNILERFSAQQFPDLHSELNLSSLELGDSALYFCASSPTPDHNEQFFGPGTRLTVL.

The V gene is TRBV9, the J gene TRBJ2-7, with 7 bases fitting TRBD1. The J segment lost 5 bases and the V segment lost 3 bases, leaving 8 bases of the junction unmatched. The CDR3 contains 14 residues. Germline CDR1 SGDLS, CDR2 YYNGEE. The CDR3 spells CASSARDRRDEQYF. The CDR3 DNA is TGTGCCAGCAGCGCCCGGGACAGAAGAGACGAGCAGTACTTC.

The chain combines TRBV28 with TRBJ1-1, with D unclear. Per the germline V gene, CDR1 is MDHEN and CDR2 is SYDVKM. The CDR3 runs to 14 residues. Trimming removed 3 bases from V and 1 base from J, with 9 bases in between. CDR3 residues: CASSFPHRNTEAFF. The CDR3 DNA sequence: TGTGCCAGCAGTTTCCCACACAGGAACACTGAAGCTTTCTTT.

The chain links TRBV2 to TRBJ1-4, with D possibly TRBD1 on 5 matching bases. The ends were cut back, 7 bases at V and 8 bases at J, with 11 bases in the middle. The CDR3 totals 12 residues. CDR1 is SNHLY, CDR2 FYNNEI, per germline. The CDR3 loop is CASTRQSEKLFF. In DNA, the CDR3 is TGTGCCAGCACGAGACAGTCGGAAAAACTGTTTTTT. The full variable domain, rest sourced from reference TRBV2 and TRBJ1-4, is EPEVTQTPSHQVTQMGQEVILRCVPISNHLYFYWYRQILGQKVEFLVSFYNNEISEKSEIFDDQFSVERPDGSNFTLKIRSTKLEDSAMYFCASTRQSEKLFFGSGTQLSVL.

This chain connects TRBV2 to TRBJ1-2; D might be TRBD1 (5 bases). Between the trimmed V and J ends, which lost 6 bases and 4 bases, there was a span of 18 bases. This CDR3 is built from 15 residues. Germline CDR1 reads SNHLY; CDR2 reads FYNNEI. CDR3 region: CASRPLGDGAYGYTF. In DNA form, the CDR3 reads TGTGCCAGCAGGCCCCTCGGGGATGGGGCCTATGGCTACACCTTC.

The chain carries TRBV29-1 and TRBJ1-2; D is uncertain. This CDR3 comprises 12 residues. From germline, CDR1 is SQVTM and CDR2 ANQGSEA. V gave up 7 bases and J gave up 5 bases, with 14 bases separating them. The CDR3 here is CSAGEGHYGYTF. For the CDR3, the DNA is TGCAGCGCTGGGGAAGGGCATTATGGCTACACCTTC.

V gene TRBV5-1 combines with J gene TRBJ2-5; 7 bases agree with TRBD1. V lost 4 bases and J lost 3; bases outside the gene matches: 3. The CDR3 loop spans 13 amino acids. Germline lookup yields CDR1 SGHRS and CDR2 YFSETQ. The CDR3 nucleotides read TGCGCCAGCAGCGGGCAGGGGGAAGAGACCCAGTACTTC. Translated: CASSGQGEETQYF.

V and J are TRBV7-2 and TRBJ2-5; maybe TRBD2 (5 bases). Germline V gene sequence: CDR1 SGHTA, CDR2 FQGNSA. V lost 1 base and J lost 2, with 11 bases in between. This CDR3 is 15 amino acids long. CDR3: CASSLVPRGQETQYF. For the CDR3, the DNA is TGTGCCAGCAGCTTAGTTCCCCGGGGACAAGAGACCCAGTACTTC.

The V call is TRBV5-4, the J call TRBJ1-3, with D possibly matching TRBD1 (5 bases). CDR3 length: 16 amino acids. The V and J ends lost 4 bases and 1 base respectively, with 15 bases between them. Germline V gene sequence: CDR1 SGHNT, CDR2 YYREEE (reference sequence). The CDR3 DNA sequence: TGTGCCAGCAGCAACGGGGGAACCCTGTCTGGAAACACCATATATTTT. Protein product: CASSNGGTLSGNTIYF.

V is TRBV24-1 and J is TRBJ2-3; D is perhaps TRBD1 (6 bases). The CDR3 spans 15 residues. Trimming cost V 0 bases and J 7 bases, with 13 bases left between them. CDR1 is KGHDR, CDR2 SFDVKD, per germline. As DNA, the CDR3 is TGTGCCACCAGTGATTTGTTACAGGGTCGCCATACGCAGTATTTT. Translating it yields CATSDLLQGRHTQYF.

This sequence joins TRBV5-1 and TRBJ1-4; perhaps TRBD1 as D (6 bases). The CDR3 covers 15 residues. Per germline, CDR1 SGHRS and CDR2 YFSETQ. Trimming removed 0 bases at V and 6 bases at J, with 12 bases between. The CDR3 region has the DNA TGCGCCAGCAGCTTGGATCCGGGGGCGCATGAAAAACTGTTTTTT. It codes for CASSLDPGAHEKLFF.

This clone was observed a handful of times. V gene TRBV5-6 combines with J gene TRBJ1-3; D is unresolved. The germline V and J ends were trimmed by 0 bases and 0 bases, with 10 bases remaining between them. Germline V gene data show CDR1 as SGHDT and CDR2 as YYEEEE. The length of the CDR3 is 16 residues. The CDR3 DNA sequence: TGTGCCAGCAGCTTGGGAGGATACGTCTCTGGAAACACCATATATTTT. It yields the protein CASSLGGYVSGNTIYF.